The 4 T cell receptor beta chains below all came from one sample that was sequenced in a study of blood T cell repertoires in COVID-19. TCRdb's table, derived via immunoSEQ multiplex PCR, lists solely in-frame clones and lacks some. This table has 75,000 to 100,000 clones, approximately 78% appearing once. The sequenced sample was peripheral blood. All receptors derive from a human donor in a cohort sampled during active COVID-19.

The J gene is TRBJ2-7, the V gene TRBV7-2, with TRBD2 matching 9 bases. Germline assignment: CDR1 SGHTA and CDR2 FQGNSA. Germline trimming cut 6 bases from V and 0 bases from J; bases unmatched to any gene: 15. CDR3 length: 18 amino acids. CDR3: CASSHRAGSGGSSYEQYF. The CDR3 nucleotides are TGTGCCAGCAGTCACCGGGCCGGGAGCGGGGGGAGCTCCTACGAGCAGTACTTC.

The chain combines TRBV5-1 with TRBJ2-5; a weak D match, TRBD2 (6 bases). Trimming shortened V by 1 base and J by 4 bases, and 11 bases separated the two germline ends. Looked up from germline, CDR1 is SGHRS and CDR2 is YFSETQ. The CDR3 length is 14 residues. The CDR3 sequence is CASSLQEGRETQYF. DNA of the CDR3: TGCGCCAGCAGCTTGCAGGAGGGAAGAGAGACCCAGTACTTC.

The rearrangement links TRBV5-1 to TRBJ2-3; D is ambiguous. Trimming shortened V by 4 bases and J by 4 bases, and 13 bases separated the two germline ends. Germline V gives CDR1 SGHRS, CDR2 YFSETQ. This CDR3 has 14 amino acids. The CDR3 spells CASSPGFVSDTQYF. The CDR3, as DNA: TGCGCCAGCAGCCCCGGTTTTGTCTCAGATACGCAGTATTTT.

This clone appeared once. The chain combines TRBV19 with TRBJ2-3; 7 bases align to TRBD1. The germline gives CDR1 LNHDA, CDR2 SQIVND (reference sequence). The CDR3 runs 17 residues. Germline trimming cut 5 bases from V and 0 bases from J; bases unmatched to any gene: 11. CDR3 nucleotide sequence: TGTGCCAGTAGTTCCCCAAAGGGACAGCTTAGCACAGATACGCAGTATTTT. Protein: CASSSPKGQLSTDTQYF. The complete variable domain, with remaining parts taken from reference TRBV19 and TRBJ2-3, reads DGGITQSPKYLFRKEGQNVTLSCEQNLNHDAMYWYRQDPGQGLRLIYYSQIVNDFQKGDIAEGYSVSREKKESFPLTVTSAQKNPTAFYLCASSSPKGQLSTDTQYFGPGTRLTVL.